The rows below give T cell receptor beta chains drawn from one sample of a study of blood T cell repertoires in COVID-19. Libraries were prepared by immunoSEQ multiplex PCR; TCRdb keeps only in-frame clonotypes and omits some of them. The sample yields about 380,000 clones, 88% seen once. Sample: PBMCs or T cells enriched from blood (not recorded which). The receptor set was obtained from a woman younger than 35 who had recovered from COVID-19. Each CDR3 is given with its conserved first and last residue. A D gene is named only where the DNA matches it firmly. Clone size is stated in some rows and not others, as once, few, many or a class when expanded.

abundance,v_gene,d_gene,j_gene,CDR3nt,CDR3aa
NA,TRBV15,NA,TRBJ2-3,TGTGCCACCAGCAGAGGACATACAGATACGCAGTATTTT,CATSRGHTDTQYF
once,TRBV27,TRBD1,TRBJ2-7,TGTGCCAGCAGTTTAACAGGGGGCTACGAGCAGTACTTC,CASSLTGGYEQYF
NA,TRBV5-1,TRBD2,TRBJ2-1,TGCGCCAGCAGCTTGGTTCGGACCCTAGCGGGGGGGGGCAATGAGCAGTTCTTC,CASSLVRTLAGGGNEQFF
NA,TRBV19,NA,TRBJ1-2,TGTGCCAGTAGTCCCCGACAGACGTATGGCTACACCTTC,CASSPRQTYGYTF
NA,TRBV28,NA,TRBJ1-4,TGTGCCAGCAGTTTATTAGTAGTTGCAACTAATGAAAAACTGTTTTTT,CASSLLVVATNEKLFF
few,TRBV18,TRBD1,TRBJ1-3,TGTGCCAGCTCACTTTCACAGGGGGCGAATCTAGAAAACACCATATATTTT,CASSLSQGANLENTIYF
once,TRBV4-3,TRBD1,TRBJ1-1,TGCGCCAGCAGCCAACAAACAGGGGACACTGAAGCTTTCTTT,CASSQQTGDTEAFF
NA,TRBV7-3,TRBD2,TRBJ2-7,TGTGCCAGCAGCTTATCGGGGGGCGAGCAGTACTTC,CASSLSGGEQYF
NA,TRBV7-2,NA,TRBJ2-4,TGTGCCAGCAGTCGCAGGGGGGTCAAAAACATTCAGTACTTC,CASSRRGVKNIQYF
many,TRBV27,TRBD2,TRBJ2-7,TGTGCCAGCAGTTTACTAGCGGGGGGCTACGAGCAGTACTTC,CASSLLAGGYEQYF
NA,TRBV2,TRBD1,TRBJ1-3,TGTGCCAGCAGCGACAGGGGCTCTGGAAACACCATATATTTT,CASSDRGSGNTIYF
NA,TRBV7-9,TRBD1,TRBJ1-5,TGTGCCAGCAGCCCAGGGGGTTATAGCAATCAGCCCCAGCATTTT,CASSPGGYSNQPQHF
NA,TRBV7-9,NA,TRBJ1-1,TGTGCCAGCAGCTTCTCTTCAGGGAACACTGAAGCTTTCTTT,CASSFSSGNTEAFF
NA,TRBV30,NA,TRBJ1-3,TGTGCCTGGAGTGGAGCAGGGCCTTCTGGAAACACCATATATTTT,CAWSGAGPSGNTIYF
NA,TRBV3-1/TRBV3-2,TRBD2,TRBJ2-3,TGTGCCAGCAGCCGGCTAACCGGGACTAGCGGGGGGGGCCCCGTAGATACGCAGTATTTT,CASSRLTGTSGGGPVDTQYF
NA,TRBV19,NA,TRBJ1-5,TGTGCCAGTAGCCCAGGGCTTAGCAATCAGCCCCAGCATTTT,CASSPGLSNQPQHF
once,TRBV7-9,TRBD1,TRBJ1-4,TGTGCCAGCAGCCTAAGACAGGGGGCGCTTGAAAAACTGTTTTTT,CASSLRQGALEKLFF
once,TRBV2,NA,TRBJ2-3,TGTGCCAGCAAGCGTCTGGGCACAGATACGCAGTATTTT,CASKRLGTDTQYF
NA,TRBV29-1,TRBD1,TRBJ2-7,TGCAGCGTTGTCGACAGGGGCAACTCCTACGAGCAGTACTTC,CSVVDRGNSYEQYF
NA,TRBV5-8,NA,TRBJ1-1,TGTGCCAGCAGCTTGGTGGGTTGGCAGGGTCCGTTTGACACTGAAGCTTTCTTT,CASSLVGWQGPFDTEAFF
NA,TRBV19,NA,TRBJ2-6,TGTGCCAGTAGTAGATCCCCGGGGTACGGGGCCAACGTCCTGACTTTC,CASSRSPGYGANVLTF
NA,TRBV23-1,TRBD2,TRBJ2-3,TGCGCCAGCTCTCCCCTGCGGGGGGCTTCCACAGATACGCAGTATTTT,CASSPLRGASTDTQYF
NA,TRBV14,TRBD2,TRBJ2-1,TGTGCCAGCAGCCTTACCGGGACTAGCGGTTACAATGAGCAGTTCTTC,CASSLTGTSGYNEQFF
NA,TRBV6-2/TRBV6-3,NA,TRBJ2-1,TGTGCCAGCAGTTACGGTGTGGGGCTGATCAATGAGCAGTTCTTC,CASSYGVGLINEQFF
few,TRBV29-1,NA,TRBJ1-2,TGCAGCGTAGTCACAGTGGGGAGAACCTTC,CSVVTVGRTF
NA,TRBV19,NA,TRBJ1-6,TGTGCCAGTAGTCCTATTTTGACAGGCTATTCACCCCTCCACTTT,CASSPILTGYSPLHF
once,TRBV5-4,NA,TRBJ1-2,TGTGCCAGCAGCTTGTGGCAGGGGCTGGGCTACACCTTC,CASSLWQGLGYTF
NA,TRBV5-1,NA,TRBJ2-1,TGCGCCAGCAGCTTGGAGAGGTACAATGAGCAGTTCTTC,CASSLERYNEQFF
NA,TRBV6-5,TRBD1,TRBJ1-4,TGTGCCAGCAGCCTGTGGACAGGGGGCGGTGAAAAACTGTTTTTT,CASSLWTGGGEKLFF
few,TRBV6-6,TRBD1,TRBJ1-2,TGTGCCGTCAAAGGGGACAGGGCCCATGGCTACACCTTC,CAVKGDRAHGYTF
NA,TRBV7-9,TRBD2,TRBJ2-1,TGTGCCAGCAGCCAACTAGCGGGGGTCGACAATGAGCAGTTCTTC,CASSQLAGVDNEQFF
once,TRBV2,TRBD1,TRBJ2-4,TGTGCCAGCAGTGAGGGACAGGGTGGCATTCAGTACTTC,CASSEGQGGIQYF
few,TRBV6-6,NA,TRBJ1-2,TGTGCCAGCGCTGGGGCAAGGACTAACTATGGCTACACCTTC,CASAGARTNYGYTF
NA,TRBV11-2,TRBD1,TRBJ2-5,TGTGCCAGCAGCTCGGTAACAGGGGTGGAGACCCAGTACTTC,CASSSVTGVETQYF